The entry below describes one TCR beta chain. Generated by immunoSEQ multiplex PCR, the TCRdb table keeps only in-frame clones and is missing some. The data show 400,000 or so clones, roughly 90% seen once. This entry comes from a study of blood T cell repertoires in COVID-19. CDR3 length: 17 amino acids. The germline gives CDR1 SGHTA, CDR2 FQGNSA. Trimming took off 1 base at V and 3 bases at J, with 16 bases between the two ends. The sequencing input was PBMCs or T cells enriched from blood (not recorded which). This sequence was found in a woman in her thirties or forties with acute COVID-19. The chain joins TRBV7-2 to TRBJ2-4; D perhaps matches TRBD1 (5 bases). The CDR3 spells CASSLVGQGFGKNIQYF. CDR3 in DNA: TGTGCCAGCAGCTTAGTTGGGCAGGGTTTTGGCAAAAACATTCAGTACTTC.